The sequence of this T cell receptor (beta chain) was determined in a study of shared clonotypes between healthy human individuals. Turning to the study itself: Each donor's CD4 naive and CD4 memory cells filled three plates apiece, CD8 naive two, and CD8 memory one.

The assay was immunoSEQ multiplex PCR, and TCRdb's table has in-frame clones only and misses some. Here the sample spans over a million clones, roughly 98% being singletons. In germline, CDR1 is MNHEY, CDR2 SVGAGI. There are 12 residues in the CDR3. V shed 7 bases and J shed 0 bases, with 6 bases lying between them. Study-level points and caveats: The sharing of about 5.3% of naive CD4 clonotypes was seen across several donors.

This clone was counted a single time. Its antigen is not known. CD4+ cell separation produced CD45RA+ naive and CD45RA-negative memory subsets. Material: naive CD4+ T cells sorted from blood. As for subset: CD45RA+ positively selected. The V and J genes are TRBV6-5 and TRBJ1-1; D not resolved. This TCR came from a man aged 30 to 45 in good health. The CDR3 region is CASKRLNTEAFF. The DNA for the CDR3 is TGTGCCAGCAAGCGGTTGAACACTGAAGCTTTCTTT.